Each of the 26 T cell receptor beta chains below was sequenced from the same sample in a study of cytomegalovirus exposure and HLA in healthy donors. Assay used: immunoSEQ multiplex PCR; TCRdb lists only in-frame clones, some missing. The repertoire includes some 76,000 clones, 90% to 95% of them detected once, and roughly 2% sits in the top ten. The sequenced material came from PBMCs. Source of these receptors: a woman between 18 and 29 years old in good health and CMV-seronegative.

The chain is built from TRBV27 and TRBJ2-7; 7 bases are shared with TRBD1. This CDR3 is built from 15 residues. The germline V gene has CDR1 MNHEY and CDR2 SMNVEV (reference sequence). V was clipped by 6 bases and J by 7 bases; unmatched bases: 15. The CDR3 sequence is CASRADRDKGLEQYF. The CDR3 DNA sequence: TGTGCCAGCAGAGCCGACAGGGACAAGGGGTTAGAGCAGTACTTC.

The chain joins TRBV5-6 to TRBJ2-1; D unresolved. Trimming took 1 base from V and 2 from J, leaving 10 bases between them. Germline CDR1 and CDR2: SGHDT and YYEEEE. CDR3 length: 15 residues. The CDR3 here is CASSLTTAAYNEQFF. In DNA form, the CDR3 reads TGTGCCAGCAGCTTGACAACCGCAGCCTACAATGAGCAGTTCTTC.

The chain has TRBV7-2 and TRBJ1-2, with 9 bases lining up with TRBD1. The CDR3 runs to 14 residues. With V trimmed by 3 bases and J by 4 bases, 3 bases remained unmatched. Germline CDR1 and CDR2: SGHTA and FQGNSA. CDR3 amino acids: CASSLTGGGYGYTF. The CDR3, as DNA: TGTGCCAGCAGCTTGACAGGGGGTGGCTATGGCTACACCTTC.

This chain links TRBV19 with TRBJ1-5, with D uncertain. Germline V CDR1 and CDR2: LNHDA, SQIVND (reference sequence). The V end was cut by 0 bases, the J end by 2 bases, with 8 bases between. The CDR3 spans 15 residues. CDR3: CASSIDRRGNQPQHF. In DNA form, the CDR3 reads TGTGCCAGTAGTATAGACAGACGGGGCAATCAGCCCCAGCATTTT.

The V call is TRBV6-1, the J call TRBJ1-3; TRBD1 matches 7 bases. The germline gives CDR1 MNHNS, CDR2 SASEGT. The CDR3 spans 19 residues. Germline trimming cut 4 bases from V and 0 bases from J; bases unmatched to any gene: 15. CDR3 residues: CASSAKGRGSLSSGNTIYF. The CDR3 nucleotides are TGTGCCAGCAGTGCTAAGGGCAGGGGGTCTCTCAGCTCTGGAAACACCATATATTTT.

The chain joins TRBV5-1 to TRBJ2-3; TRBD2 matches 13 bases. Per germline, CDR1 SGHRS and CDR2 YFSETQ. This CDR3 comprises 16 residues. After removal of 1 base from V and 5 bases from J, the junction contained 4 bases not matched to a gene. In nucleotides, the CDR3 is TGCGCCAGCAGCTTGACTAGCGGGGGGGCAGGAGATACGCAGTATTTT. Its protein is CASSLTSGGAGDTQYF.

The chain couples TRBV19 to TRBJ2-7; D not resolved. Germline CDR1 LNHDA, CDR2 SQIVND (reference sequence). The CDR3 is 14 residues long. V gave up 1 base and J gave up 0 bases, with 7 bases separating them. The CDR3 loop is CASSIVHRSYEQYF. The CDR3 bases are TGTGCCAGTAGTATAGTACACCGCTCCTACGAGCAGTACTTC.

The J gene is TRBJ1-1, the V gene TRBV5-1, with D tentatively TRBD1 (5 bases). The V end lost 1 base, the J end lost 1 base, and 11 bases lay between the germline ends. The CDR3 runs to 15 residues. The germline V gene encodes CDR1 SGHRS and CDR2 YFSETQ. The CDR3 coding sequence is TGCGCCAGCAGCTTGTTCCGACAGACGAACACTGAAGCTTTCTTT. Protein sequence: CASSLFRQTNTEAFF.

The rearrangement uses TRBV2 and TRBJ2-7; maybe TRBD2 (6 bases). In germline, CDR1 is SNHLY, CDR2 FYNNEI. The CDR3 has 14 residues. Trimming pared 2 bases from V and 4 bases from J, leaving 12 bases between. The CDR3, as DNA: TGTGCCAGCAGTGAACTAGCGTACTTTTACGAGCAGTACTTC. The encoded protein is CASSELAYFYEQYF.

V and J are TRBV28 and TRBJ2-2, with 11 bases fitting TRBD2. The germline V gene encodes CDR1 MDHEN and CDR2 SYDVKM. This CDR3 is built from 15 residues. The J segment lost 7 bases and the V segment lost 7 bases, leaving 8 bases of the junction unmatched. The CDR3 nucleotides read TGTGCCAGCACACTAGCGGGAGTCGAGGGCGGGGAGCTGTTTTTT. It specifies CASTLAGVEGGELFF.

CDR3 DNA: TGCAGCGGCAGGGGGACTAGCGGGAGGGCCGTCCTCCCAGATACGCAGTATTTT. As protein: CSGRGTSGRAVLPDTQYF. V and J are TRBV29-1 and TRBJ2-3, with 16 positions matching TRBD2. V lost 7 bases, J lost 4 bases, and 14 bases stayed unmatched. The germline V gene has CDR1 SQVTM and CDR2 ANQGSEA. The CDR3 has 18 residues.

CDR3 in DNA: TGTGCCAGCTCACAAAGGGACACCTCCTACGAGCAGTACTTC. Translated, it gives CASSQRDTSYEQYF. The chain couples TRBV18 to TRBJ2-7; D perhaps matches TRBD1 (6 bases). CDR1 KGHSH and CDR2 LQKENI come from the germline V gene. CDR3 length equals 14 residues. V was cut by 4 bases and J by 0 bases, with 10 bases left in between.

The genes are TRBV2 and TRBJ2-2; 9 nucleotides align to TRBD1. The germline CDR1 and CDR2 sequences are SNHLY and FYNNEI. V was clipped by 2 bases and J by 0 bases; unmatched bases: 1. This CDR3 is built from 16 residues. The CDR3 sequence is CASSEWDRANTGELFF. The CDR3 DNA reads TGTGCCAGCAGTGAATGGGACAGGGCGAACACCGGGGAGCTGTTTTTT.

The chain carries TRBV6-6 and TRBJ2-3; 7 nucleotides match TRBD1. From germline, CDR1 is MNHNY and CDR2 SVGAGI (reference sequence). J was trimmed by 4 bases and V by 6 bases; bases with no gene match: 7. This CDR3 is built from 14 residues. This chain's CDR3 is CASRKTGVADTQYF. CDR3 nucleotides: TGTGCCAGCAGGAAAACAGGGGTGGCAGATACGCAGTATTTT.

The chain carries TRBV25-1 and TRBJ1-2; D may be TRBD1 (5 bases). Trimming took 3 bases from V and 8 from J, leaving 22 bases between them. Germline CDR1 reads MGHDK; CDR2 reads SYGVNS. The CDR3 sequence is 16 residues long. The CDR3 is CASSDPNRGGAGGYTF. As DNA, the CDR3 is TGTGCCAGCAGTGACCCGAATAGGGGCGGCGCTGGGGGCTACACCTTC.

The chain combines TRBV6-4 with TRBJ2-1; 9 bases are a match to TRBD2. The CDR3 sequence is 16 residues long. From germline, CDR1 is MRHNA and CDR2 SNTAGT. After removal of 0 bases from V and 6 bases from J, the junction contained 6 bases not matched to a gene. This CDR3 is CASSDSSGGTSNEQFF. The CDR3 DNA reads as TGTGCCAGCAGTGACTCTAGCGGGGGCACCTCCAATGAGCAGTTCTTC.

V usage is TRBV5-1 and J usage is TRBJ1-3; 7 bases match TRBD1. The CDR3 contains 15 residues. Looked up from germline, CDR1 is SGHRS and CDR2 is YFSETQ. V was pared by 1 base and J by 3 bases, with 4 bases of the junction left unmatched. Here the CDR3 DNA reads TGCGCCAGCAGCTTGCAAGCAGGGGGTGGAAACACCATATATTTT. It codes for CASSLQAGGGNTIYF.

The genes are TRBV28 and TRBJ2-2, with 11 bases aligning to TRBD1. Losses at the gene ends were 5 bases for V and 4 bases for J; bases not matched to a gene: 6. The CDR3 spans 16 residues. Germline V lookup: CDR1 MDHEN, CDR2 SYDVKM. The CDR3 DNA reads TGTGCCAGCAGTCGCACGGGACAGGGGGTCACCGGGGAGCTGTTTTTT. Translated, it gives CASSRTGQGVTGELFF.

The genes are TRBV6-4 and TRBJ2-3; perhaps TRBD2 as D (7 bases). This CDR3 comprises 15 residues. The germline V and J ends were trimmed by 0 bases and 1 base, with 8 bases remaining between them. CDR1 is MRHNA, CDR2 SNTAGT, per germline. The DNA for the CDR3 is TGTGCCAGCAGTGACTCAGGGGGGGGCACAGATACGCAGTATTTT. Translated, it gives CASSDSGGGTDTQYF.

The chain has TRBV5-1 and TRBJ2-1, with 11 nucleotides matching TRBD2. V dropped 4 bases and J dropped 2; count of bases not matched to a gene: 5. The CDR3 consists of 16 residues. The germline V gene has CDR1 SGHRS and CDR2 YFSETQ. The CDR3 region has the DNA TGCGCCAGCAGCCCGGTAGCGGGAGGGACCTACAATGAGCAGTTCTTC. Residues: CASSPVAGGTYNEQFF.

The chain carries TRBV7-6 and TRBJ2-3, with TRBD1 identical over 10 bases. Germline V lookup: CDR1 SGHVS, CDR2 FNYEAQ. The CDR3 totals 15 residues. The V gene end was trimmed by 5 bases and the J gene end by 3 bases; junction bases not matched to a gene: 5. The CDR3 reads CASSRTGGRTDTQYF. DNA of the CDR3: TGTGCCAGCAGCCGGACAGGGGGAAGGACAGATACGCAGTATTTT.

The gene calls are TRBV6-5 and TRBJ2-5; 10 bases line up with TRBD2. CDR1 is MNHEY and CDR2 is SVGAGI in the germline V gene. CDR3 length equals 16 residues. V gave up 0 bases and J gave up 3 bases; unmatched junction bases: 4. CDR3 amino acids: CASSYSASGRKETQYF. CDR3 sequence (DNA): TGTGCCAGCAGTTACTCGGCTAGCGGGAGAAAAGAGACCCAGTACTTC.

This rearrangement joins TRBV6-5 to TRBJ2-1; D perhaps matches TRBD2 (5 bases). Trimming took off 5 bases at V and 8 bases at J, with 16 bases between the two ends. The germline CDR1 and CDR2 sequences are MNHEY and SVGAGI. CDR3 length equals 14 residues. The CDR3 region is CASSGSGPGYEQFF. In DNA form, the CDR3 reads TGTGCCAGCAGTGGGAGCGGACCAGGCTATGAGCAGTTCTTC.

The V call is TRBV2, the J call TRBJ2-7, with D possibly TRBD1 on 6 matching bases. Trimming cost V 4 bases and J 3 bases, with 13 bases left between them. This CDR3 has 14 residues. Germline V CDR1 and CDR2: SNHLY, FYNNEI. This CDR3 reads CASSVGQGYYEQYF. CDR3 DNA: TGTGCCAGCAGTGTAGGGCAGGGGTACTACGAGCAGTACTTC.

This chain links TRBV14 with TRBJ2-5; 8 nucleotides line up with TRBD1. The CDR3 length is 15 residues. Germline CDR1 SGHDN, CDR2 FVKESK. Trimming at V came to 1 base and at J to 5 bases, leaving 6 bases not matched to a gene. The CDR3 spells CASSQVGQGLETQYF. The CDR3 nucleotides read TGTGCCAGCAGCCAAGTTGGACAGGGATTGGAGACCCAGTACTTC.

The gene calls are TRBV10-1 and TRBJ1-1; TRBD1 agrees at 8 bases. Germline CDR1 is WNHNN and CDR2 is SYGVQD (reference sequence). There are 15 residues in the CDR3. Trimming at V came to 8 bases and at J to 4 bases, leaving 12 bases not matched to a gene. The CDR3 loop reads CASFFVRGQVTEAFF. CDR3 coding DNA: TGCGCCAGCTTCTTCGTCAGGGGGCAAGTCACTGAAGCTTTCTTT.